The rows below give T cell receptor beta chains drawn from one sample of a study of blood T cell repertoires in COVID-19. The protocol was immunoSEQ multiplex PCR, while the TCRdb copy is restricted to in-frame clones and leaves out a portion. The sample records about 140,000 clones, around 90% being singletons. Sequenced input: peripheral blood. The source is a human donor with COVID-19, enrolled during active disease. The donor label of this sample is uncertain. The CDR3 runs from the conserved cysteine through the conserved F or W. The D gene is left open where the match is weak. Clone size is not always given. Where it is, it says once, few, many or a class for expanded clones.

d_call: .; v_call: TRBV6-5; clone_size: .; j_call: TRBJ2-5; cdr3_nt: TGTGCCAGCTCCTCCGGGGAAGAGACCCAGTACTTC; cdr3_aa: CASSSGEETQYF
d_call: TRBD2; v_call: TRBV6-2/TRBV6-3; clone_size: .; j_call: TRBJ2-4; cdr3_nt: TGTGCCAGCAGCCACGGGACTAGCTGGGGCAAAAACATTCAGTACTTC; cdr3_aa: CASSHGTSWGKNIQYF
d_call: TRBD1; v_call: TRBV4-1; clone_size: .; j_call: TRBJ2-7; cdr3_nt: TGCGCCAGCAGCCATCGGGACAGGGCCCACGAGCAGTACTTC; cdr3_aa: CASSHRDRAHEQYF
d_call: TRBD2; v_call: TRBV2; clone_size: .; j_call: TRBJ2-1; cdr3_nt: TGTGCCAGCATCTGGACTAGCGGCTACAATGAGCAGTTCTTC; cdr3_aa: CASIWTSGYNEQFF
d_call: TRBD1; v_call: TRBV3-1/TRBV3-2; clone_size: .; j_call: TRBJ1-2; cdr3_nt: TGTGCCAGCAGGTCTACAGGGGGAAGCTATGGCTACACCTTC; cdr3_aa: CASRSTGGSYGYTF
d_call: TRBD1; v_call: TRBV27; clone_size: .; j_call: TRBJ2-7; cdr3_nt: TGTGCCAGCACTCCTATGACCTCGACAGGGGGAATCCCCTACGAGCAGTACTTC; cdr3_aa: CASTPMTSTGGIPYEQYF
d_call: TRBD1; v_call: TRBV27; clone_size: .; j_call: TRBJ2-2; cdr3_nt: TGTGCCAGCAGTATCCCGATGCGGACAGGGGAGTTCGGGGAGCTGTTTTTT; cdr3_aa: CASSIPMRTGEFGELFF
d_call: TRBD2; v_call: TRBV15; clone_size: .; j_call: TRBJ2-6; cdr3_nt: TGTGCCACCAGCAGAGATCTCCCAGCGGGGGAGGTCTCTGGGGCCAACGTCCTGACTTTC; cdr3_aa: CATSRDLPAGEVSGANVLTF
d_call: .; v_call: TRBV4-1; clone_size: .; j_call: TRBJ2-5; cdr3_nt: TGCGCCAGCAGCCAAGTTCAGGTTCAAGAGACCCAGTACTTC; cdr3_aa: CASSQVQVQETQYF
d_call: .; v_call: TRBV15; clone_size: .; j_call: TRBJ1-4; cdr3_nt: TGTGCCACCAGCAGAGTGTCGAGGCAAGAAAAACTGTTTTTT; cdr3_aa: CATSRVSRQEKLFF
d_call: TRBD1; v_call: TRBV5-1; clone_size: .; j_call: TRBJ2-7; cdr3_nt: TGCGCCAGCAGCTTCCGGGACAGGGCCCCCGAGCAGTACTTC; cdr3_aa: CASSFRDRAPEQYF
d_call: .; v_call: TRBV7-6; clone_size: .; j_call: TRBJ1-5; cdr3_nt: TGTGCCAGCAGCTTAGGACACGGCAATCAGCCCCAGCATTTT; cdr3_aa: CASSLGHGNQPQHF
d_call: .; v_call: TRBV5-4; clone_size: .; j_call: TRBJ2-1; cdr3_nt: TGTGCCAGCAGCTCAGAGGGGGGGGGCATAGGCAATGAGCAGTTCTTC; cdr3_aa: CASSSEGGGIGNEQFF
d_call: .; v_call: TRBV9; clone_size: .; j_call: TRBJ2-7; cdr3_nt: TGTGCCAGCAGCGTAGTAGAGGTCCTCACCTACGAGCAGTACTTC; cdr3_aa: CASSVVEVLTYEQYF
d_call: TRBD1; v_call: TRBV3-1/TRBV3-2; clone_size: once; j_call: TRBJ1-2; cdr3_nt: TGTGCCAGCAGCCCGCAGCAGGGGGCTCCCAGGGGAGGCTACACCTTC; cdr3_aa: CASSPQQGAPRGGYTF
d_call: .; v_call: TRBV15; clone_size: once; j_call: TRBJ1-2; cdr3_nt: TGTGCCACCAGCAGAGATTGGGGGCTTGGAACACACTATGGCTACACCTTC; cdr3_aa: CATSRDWGLGTHYGYTF
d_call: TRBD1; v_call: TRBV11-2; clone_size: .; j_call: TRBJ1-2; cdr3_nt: TGTGCCAGCAGCCCAGTCCAGGACAGGGGAACTGGCTACACCTTC; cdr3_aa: CASSPVQDRGTGYTF
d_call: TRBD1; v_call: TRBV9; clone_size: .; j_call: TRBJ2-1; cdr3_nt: TGTGCCAGCAGCCCACAGGGGGGCACCTACAATGAGCAGTTCTTC; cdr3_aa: CASSPQGGTYNEQFF
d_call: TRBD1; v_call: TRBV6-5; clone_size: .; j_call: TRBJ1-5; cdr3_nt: TGTGCCAGCACCGTGGGACAGGTACACAATCAGCCCCAGCATTTT; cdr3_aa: CASTVGQVHNQPQHF
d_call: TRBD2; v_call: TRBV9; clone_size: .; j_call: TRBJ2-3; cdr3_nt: TGTGCCAGCAGCGTATCGTTAGCGGGAGGGTCCACAGATACGCAGTATTTT; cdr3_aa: CASSVSLAGGSTDTQYF
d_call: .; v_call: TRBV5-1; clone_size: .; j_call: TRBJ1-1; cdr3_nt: TGCGCCAGCAGCACCAGAGGGGGCACTGAAGCTTTCTTT; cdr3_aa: CASSTRGGTEAFF
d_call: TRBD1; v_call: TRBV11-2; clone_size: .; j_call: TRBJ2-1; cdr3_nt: TGTGCCAGCAGCCTGGACCCCCCCGGGACAGGGCTGTTCTTC; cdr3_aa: CASSLDPPGTGLFF
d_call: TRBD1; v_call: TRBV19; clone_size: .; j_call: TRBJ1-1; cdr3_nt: TGTGCCAGTAGTATAGACTCGGACAGGGCTGGATCTGAAGCTTTCTTT; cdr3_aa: CASSIDSDRAGSEAFF
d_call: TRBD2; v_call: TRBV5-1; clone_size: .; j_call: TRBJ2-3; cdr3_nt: TGCGCCAGCAGCTCCACTAGCGGGGGAGGCACAGATACGCAGTATTTT; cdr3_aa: CASSSTSGGGTDTQYF
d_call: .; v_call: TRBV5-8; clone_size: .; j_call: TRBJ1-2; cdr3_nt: TGTGCCAGCAGCTTGGGGTGGGGCCGAGGCTACACCTTC; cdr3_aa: CASSLGWGRGYTF
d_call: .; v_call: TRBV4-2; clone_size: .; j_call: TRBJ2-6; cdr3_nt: TGTGCCAGCAGCCCGCGGGCCCTAGGCTCTGGGGCCAACGTCCTGACTTTC; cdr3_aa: CASSPRALGSGANVLTF
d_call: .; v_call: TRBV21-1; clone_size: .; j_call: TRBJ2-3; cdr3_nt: TGTGCCAGCAGCATCCGGGACAGGAGCACAGATACGCAGTATTTT; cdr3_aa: CASSIRDRSTDTQYF
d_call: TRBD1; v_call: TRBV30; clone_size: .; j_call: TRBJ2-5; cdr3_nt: TGTGCCTGGAGGGGGACAGCCCAAGAGACCCAGTACTTC; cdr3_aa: CAWRGTAQETQYF
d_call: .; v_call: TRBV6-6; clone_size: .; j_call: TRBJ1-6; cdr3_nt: TGTGCCAGCATTATAGAGCCCCTCGGGAATTCACCCCTCCACTTT; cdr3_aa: CASIIEPLGNSPLHF
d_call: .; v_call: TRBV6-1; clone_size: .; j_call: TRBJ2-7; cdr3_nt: TGTGCCAGCAGTGAACGGGCAGGGTACTCCTACGAGCAGTACTTC; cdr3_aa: CASSERAGYSYEQYF
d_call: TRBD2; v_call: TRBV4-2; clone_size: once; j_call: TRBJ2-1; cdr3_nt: TGTGCCAGCAGCCAAGCCCCTAGCGGGGGGGATGAGCAGTTCTTC; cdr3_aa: CASSQAPSGGDEQFF
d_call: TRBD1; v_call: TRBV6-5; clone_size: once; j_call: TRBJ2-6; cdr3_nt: TGTGCCAGCAGGACAGGGGTTGGGGCCAACGTCCTGACTTTC; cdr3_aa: CASRTGVGANVLTF
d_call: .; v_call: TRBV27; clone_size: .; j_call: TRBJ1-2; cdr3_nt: TGTGCCAGCAGTCGACAGCCTCTCTATGGCTACACCTTC; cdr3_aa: CASSRQPLYGYTF
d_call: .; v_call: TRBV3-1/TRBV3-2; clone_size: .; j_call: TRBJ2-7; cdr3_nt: TGTGCCAGCAGCCAAGAGGAAGCGTCGGGGCAGTACTTC; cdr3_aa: CASSQEEASGQYF
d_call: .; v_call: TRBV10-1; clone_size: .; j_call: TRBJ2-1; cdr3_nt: TGCGCCAGCAGTGACCATACTAGTATCAATGAGCAGTTCTTC; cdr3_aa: CASSDHTSINEQFF
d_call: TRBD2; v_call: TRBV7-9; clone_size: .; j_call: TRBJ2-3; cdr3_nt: TGTGCCAGCAGCCCATCCGGGGGGGCCCTAGATACGCAGTATTTT; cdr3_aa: CASSPSGGALDTQYF
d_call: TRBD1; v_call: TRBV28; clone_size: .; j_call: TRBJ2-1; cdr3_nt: TGTGCCAGCACCCTAGGACAGGGAGGCGAGCAGTTCTTC; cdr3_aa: CASTLGQGGEQFF
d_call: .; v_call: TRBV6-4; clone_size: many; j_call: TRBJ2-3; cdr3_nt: TGTGCCAGCAGTGCTAGCGGCACAGATACGCAGTATTTT; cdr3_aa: CASSASGTDTQYF
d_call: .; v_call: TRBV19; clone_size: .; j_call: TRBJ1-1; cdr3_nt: TGTGCCAGTACCGGGAGCGGATTCCTGAACACTGAAGCTTTCTTT; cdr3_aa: CASTGSGFLNTEAFF
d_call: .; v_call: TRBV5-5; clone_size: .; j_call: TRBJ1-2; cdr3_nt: TGTGCCAGCAGCTTGGGTCTGAGTAACTATGGCTACACCTTC; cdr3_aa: CASSLGLSNYGYTF